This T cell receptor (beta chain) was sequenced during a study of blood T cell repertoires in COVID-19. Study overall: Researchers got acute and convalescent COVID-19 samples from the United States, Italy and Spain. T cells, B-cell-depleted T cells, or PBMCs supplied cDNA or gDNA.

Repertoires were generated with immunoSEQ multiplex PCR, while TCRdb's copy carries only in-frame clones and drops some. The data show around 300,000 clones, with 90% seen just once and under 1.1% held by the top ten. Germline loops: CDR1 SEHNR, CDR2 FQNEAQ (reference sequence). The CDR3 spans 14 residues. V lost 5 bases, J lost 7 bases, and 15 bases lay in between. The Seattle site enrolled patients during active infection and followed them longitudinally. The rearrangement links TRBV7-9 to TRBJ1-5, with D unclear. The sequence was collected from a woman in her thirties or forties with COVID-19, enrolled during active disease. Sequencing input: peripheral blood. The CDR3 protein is CASSAIGSGQPQHF. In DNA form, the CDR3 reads TGTGCCAGCAGCGCGATCGGGTCCGGGCAGCCCCAGCATTTT.